These 27 T cell receptor beta chains came from one sample sequenced in a study of memory CD4+ T cells and cytomegalovirus serostatus. Single viable CD3+CD4+CD8-CD45RO+ cells were sorted as the memory CD4+ T cells. Repertoires were generated with immunoSEQ multiplex PCR, while TCRdb's copy carries only in-frame clones and drops some. The data hold 70,000 to 90,000 clones, with 75% to 85% observed a single time. Sequenced: memory CD4+ T cells from blood. These receptors originate from an adult in good health and CMV-seropositive.

The rearrangement uses TRBV7-9 and TRBJ2-1; no firm D call. This CDR3 is 14 amino acids long. Looked up from germline, CDR1 is SEHNR and CDR2 is FQNEAQ (reference sequence). The V and J ends lost 1 base and 5 bases respectively, with 9 bases between them. The CDR3 coding sequence is TGTGCCAGCAGCTTAGGTTCCGACGACAATGAGCAGTTCTTC. It codes for CASSLGSDDNEQFF.

V is TRBV6-1 and J is TRBJ2-5, with 8 bases aligning to TRBD1. J gave up 4 bases and V 5 bases, and 6 bases lay outside the gene matches. Germline V gene data show CDR1 as MNHNS and CDR2 as SASEGT. This CDR3 spans 14 amino acids. The CDR3: CASSSDRGRETQYF. DNA for the CDR3: TGTGCCAGCAGTTCTGACAGGGGCCGAGAGACCCAGTACTTC.

This sequence joins TRBV19 and TRBJ1-1; D is ambiguous. The germline V gene has CDR1 LNHDA and CDR2 SQIVND (reference sequence). The CDR3 is 14 amino acids. V was cut by 4 bases and J by 2 bases, with 11 bases left in between. The CDR3 protein is CASSTAGDNTEAFF. The CDR3 DNA reads TGTGCCAGTAGTACGGCAGGTGACAACACTGAAGCTTTCTTT.

Of note for this clone: At the DNA level, this CDR3 is encoded by other sequences in the same sample as well. The rearrangement links TRBV30 to TRBJ2-7, with D hard to call. The germline V gene has CDR1 GTSNPN and CDR2 SVGIG (reference sequence). V was shortened by 5 bases and J by 4 bases, with 6 bases between the two germline ends. The CDR3 covers 10 residues. CDR3 bases: TGTGCCTGGGGCCATTACGAGCAGTACTTC. Translated: CAWGHYEQYF.

The V call is TRBV6-1, the J call TRBJ1-6, with no clear D. The germline gives CDR1 MNHNS, CDR2 SASEGT. The CDR3 totals 12 residues. V was clipped by 5 bases and J by 5 bases, with 4 bases between them. The CDR3 bases are TGTGCCAGCAGTACAGATAATTCACCCCTCCACTTT. This translates into CASSTDNSPLHF.

This clone was picked up a small number of times. The J gene is TRBJ1-4, the V gene TRBV5-1, with D maybe TRBD1 (5 bases). Trimming shortened V by 4 bases and J by 3 bases, and 7 bases separated the two germline ends. This CDR3 region has 13 residues. Germline CDR1 reads SGHRS; CDR2 reads YFSETQ. The CDR3 DNA is TGCGCCAGCAGCCAGGGTCCTAATGAAAAACTGTTTTTT. Translated, it gives CASSQGPNEKLFF.

J is TRBJ1-5 and V is TRBV15; D unclear. The V gene's germline CDR1 is LNHNV and CDR2 YYDKDF (reference sequence). V was trimmed by 1 base and J by 7 bases, leaving 5 bases between them. The CDR3 is 12 residues long. Here the CDR3 DNA reads TGTGCCACCAGCAGAGGCAGGCAGCCCCAGCATTTT. As protein: CATSRGRQPQHF.

The chain uses TRBV4-1 and TRBJ1-6; D gene ambiguous. V lost 1 base and J 9 bases, leaving 7 bases between the germline ends. The CDR3 totals 13 residues. Germline CDR1 is MGHRA and CDR2 is YSYEKL. CDR3 in DNA: TGCGCCAGCAGCCAAGGACTCAGTTCACCCCTCCACTTT. Encoded protein: CASSQGLSSPLHF.

This chain uses TRBV21-1 with TRBJ2-7; the table calls TRBD2, which could not be checked here. TRBV21-1 is annotated as a pseudogene. The CDR3 extends over 11 amino acids. In nucleotides, the CDR3 is TGTGCCGGAAAGACGGACTACGAGCAGTACGTC. It codes for CAGKTDYEQYV.

The chain links TRBV18 to TRBJ1-1; D may be TRBD1 (5 bases). Per the germline V gene, CDR1 is KGHSH and CDR2 is LQKENI. V was pared by 6 bases and J by 0 bases, with 17 bases between. The length of the CDR3 is 16 residues. The CDR3 region is CASSQSPRGMNTEAFF. DNA of the CDR3: TGTGCCAGCTCCCAATCCCCCCGGGGCATGAACACTGAAGCTTTCTTT.

The rearrangement links TRBV7-2 to TRBJ1-5; D is undetermined. The germline V and J ends were trimmed by 1 base and 5 bases, with 6 bases remaining between them. The length of the CDR3 is 13 residues. Germline V gene data show CDR1 as SGHTA and CDR2 as FQGNSA. The CDR3 DNA reads TGTGCCAGCAGCTTAGGACGGGATCAGCCCCAGCATTTT. Protein product: CASSLGRDQPQHF. Using reference TRBV7-2 and TRBJ1-5 for the parts outside the CDR3, the full variable domain is GAGVSQSPSNKVTEKGKDVELRCDPISGHTALYWYRQSLGQGLEFLIYFQGNSAPDKSGLPSDRFSAERTGGSVSTLTIQRTQQEDSAVYLCASSLGRDQPQHFGDGTRLSIL.

V gene TRBV7-7 combines with J gene TRBJ2-2; 8 bases are shared with TRBD1. The CDR3 is made up of 15 amino acids. The junction had 5 bases not matched to a gene; V was cut back by 6 bases and J by 2 bases. Per germline, CDR1 SSHAT and CDR2 FNYEAQ (reference sequence). The CDR3 nucleotides read TGTGCCAGCAGTCCAGGGGGCGGAAACACCGGGGAGCTGTTTTTT. Residues: CASSPGGGNTGELFF.

This chain links TRBV9 with TRBJ2-1; 10 positions agree with TRBD1. The junction had 8 bases not matched to a gene; V was cut back by 3 bases and J by 8 bases. Germline loops: CDR1 SGDLS, CDR2 YYNGEE. The CDR3 is made up of 15 amino acids. The CDR3 sequence: CASSAGQGEWYEQFF. In DNA, the CDR3 is TGTGCCAGCAGCGCCGGACAGGGGGAGTGGTATGAGCAGTTCTTC.

The rearrangement joins TRBV10-1 to TRBJ2-2; D unclear. Germline lookup yields CDR1 WNHNN and CDR2 SYGVQD (reference sequence). There are 15 residues in the CDR3. V gave up 0 bases and J gave up 6 bases, with 11 bases separating them. CDR3 in DNA: TGCGCCAGCAGTGAGTCGGGTCCTAACGCCGGGGAGCTGTTTTTT. Residues: CASSESGPNAGELFF.

The chain employs TRBV5-1 and TRBJ1-6; possible D gene TRBD1, 6 bases. Trimming pared 0 bases from V and 2 bases from J, leaving 6 bases between. The germline V gene encodes CDR1 SGHRS and CDR2 YFSETQ. There are 15 residues in the CDR3. The CDR3 sequence is CASSLDRAYNSPLHF. DNA for the CDR3: TGCGCCAGCAGCTTGGACAGGGCCTATAATTCACCCCTCCACTTT.

Only one count was recorded for this clone. The chain carries TRBV4-1 and TRBJ2-7; D remains ambiguous. The germline V and J ends were trimmed by 1 base and 0 bases, with 10 bases remaining between them. The CDR3 is 15 residues long. CDR1 is MGHRA and CDR2 is YSYEKL in the germline V gene. The CDR3 bases are TGCGCCAGCAGCCAAGGGCTCTCCAGCTCCTACGAGCAGTACGTC. Encoded protein: CASSQGLSSSYEQYV.

V usage is TRBV5-4 and J usage is TRBJ1-1; 7 bases match TRBD1. The ends lost 5 bases at V and 0 bases at J; junction bases unmatched: 4. The CDR3 covers 14 residues. The germline CDR1 and CDR2 sequences are SGHNT and YYREEE (reference sequence). The chain's CDR3 is CASRGQDMNTEAFF. Here the CDR3 DNA reads TGTGCCAGCAGAGGACAGGACATGAACACTGAAGCTTTCTTT.

The chain joins TRBV28 to TRBJ2-2; a weak D match, TRBD2 (5 bases). The germline V gene encodes CDR1 MDHEN and CDR2 SYDVKM. This CDR3 region has 15 residues. V was pared by 3 bases and J by 0 bases, with 8 bases between. The DNA of the CDR3 is TGTGCCAGCAGTTTCTCCGGGACGAACACCGGGGAGCTGTTTTTT. This translates into CASSFSGTNTGELFF.

This chain joins TRBV30 and TRBJ1-6; D perhaps matches TRBD1 (5 bases). Germline loops: CDR1 GTSNPN, CDR2 SVGIG (reference sequence). The germline V and J ends were trimmed by 1 base and 6 bases, with 7 bases remaining between them. CDR3 size: 13 residues. The CDR3 nucleotides read TGTGCCTGGAGTGGACAGCTTAATTCACCCCTCCACTTT. As protein: CAWSGQLNSPLHF.

CDR3 sequence reads: CASTLGQLNSPLHF. CDR3 sequence (DNA): TGTGCCAGCACTTTGGGACAGCTTAATTCACCCCTCCACTTT. The chain carries TRBV6-4 and TRBJ1-6; TRBD1 matches at 7 bases. V shed 7 bases, J shed 6 bases, and the junction held 6 bases outside the gene matches. Germline V gene lookup returns CDR1 MRHNA and CDR2 SNTAGT. The length of the CDR3 is 14 residues.

The rearrangement joins TRBV7-9 to TRBJ1-1, with a weak D call TRBD1 (5 bases). CDR3 length: 12 amino acids. Between the trimmed V and J ends, which lost 3 bases and 7 bases, there was a span of 9 bases. CDR1 and CDR2 from the germline V gene are SEHNR and FQNEAQ (reference sequence). The CDR3 region is CASSFDSNEAFF. In DNA, the CDR3 is TGTGCCAGCAGCTTTGACAGCAATGAAGCTTTCTTT.

This clone was picked up a small number of times. This sequence joins TRBV5-1 and TRBJ2-2, with 7 bases identical to TRBD1. Germline V lookup: CDR1 SGHRS, CDR2 YFSETQ. This CDR3 has 15 amino acids. J was trimmed by 3 bases and V by 4 bases; bases with no gene match: 6. This CDR3 reads CASSLGQIDTGELFF. CDR3 sequence (DNA): TGCGCCAGCAGCCTGGGACAGATTGACACCGGGGAGCTGTTTTTT.

V gene TRBV19 combines with J gene TRBJ2-1, with 7 bases lining up with TRBD1. The CDR3 extends over 14 amino acids. V dropped 8 bases and J dropped 1; count of bases not matched to a gene: 5. The germline CDR1 and CDR2 sequences are LNHDA and SQIVND (reference sequence). CDR3 residues: CASCRDSSYNEQFF. The CDR3 nucleotides are TGTGCCAGTTGTAGGGACAGTTCCTACAATGAGCAGTTCTTC.

Details on this clone: Other DNA variants within this sample encode the same CDR3. This sequence joins TRBV6-1 and TRBJ1-1; D is unresolved. The germline V gene has CDR1 MNHNS and CDR2 SASEGT. V was cut by 4 bases and J by 2 bases, with 5 bases left in between. This CDR3 region has 12 residues. The CDR3 loop is CASSGDNTEAFF. In nucleotides, the CDR3 is TGTGCCAGCAGTGGCGACAACACTGAAGCTTTCTTT.

The V gene is TRBV19, the J gene TRBJ1-1, with 7 bases aligning to TRBD1. Germline CDR1 reads LNHDA; CDR2 reads SQIVND (reference sequence). The CDR3 spans 14 residues. V shed 5 bases and J 1 base; nucleotides not matched to a gene: 4. The CDR3: CASSDRVSNTEAFF. The CDR3 coding sequence is TGTGCCAGTAGTGACAGGGTCTCGAACACTGAAGCTTTCTTT.

The chain links TRBV7-9 to TRBJ1-4, with D perhaps TRBD1 (6 bases). Between the trimmed V and J ends, which lost 3 bases and 5 bases, there was a span of 10 bases. Germline V gene lookup returns CDR1 SEHNR and CDR2 FQNEAQ (reference sequence). The CDR3 length is 14 residues. The CDR3 loop reads CASSLQGSNEKLFF. CDR3 in DNA: TGTGCCAGCAGCTTGCAGGGGTCAAATGAAAAACTGTTTTTT.

Notes on this clone: A junction boundary mismatches the germline segment, possibly from a read error. The chain employs TRBV5-8 and TRBJ1-1; D perhaps matches TRBD1 (6 bases). Germline V CDR1 and CDR2: SGHTS, YDEGEE. The CDR3 sequence is 15 residues long. Here the CDR3 DNA reads TGTGCCAGCAGCCCTCGGACAGTCCTTGTCGAGAACGGGGAATTT. It specifies CASSPRTVLVENGEF.